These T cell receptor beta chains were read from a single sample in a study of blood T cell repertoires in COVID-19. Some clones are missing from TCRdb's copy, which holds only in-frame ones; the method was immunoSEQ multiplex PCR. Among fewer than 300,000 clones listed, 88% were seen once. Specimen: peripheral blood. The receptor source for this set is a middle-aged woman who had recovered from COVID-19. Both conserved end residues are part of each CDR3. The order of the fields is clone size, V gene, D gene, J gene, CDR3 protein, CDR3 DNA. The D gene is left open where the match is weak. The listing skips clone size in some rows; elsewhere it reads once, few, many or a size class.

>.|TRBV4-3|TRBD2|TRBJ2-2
CASSQRTSGELFF
TGCGCCAGCAGCCAACGGACTAGCGGGGAGCTGTTTTTT
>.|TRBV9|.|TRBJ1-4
CASSPQDGGKLFF
TGTGCCAGCAGCCCCCAGGACGGAGGGAAACTGTTTTTT
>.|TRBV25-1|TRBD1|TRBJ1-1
CASSPRDRATYTEAFF
TGTGCCAGCAGCCCCCGGGACAGGGCCACCTACACTGAAGCTTTCTTT
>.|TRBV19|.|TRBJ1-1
CASSIGFGKRAFF
TGTGCCAGTAGTATAGGATTCGGGAAGCGGGCTTTCTTT
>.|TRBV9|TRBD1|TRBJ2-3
CASSSRGLTDTQYF
TGTGCCAGCAGCAGCAGGGGGCTCACAGATACGCAGTATTTT
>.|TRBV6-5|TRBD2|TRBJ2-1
CASSWLGLGGNEQFF
TGTGCCAGCAGTTGGTTGGGACTAGGAGGAAATGAGCAGTTCTTC
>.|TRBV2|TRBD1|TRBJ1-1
CASSELGQGGDAFF
TGTGCCAGCAGTGAACTAGGACAGGGTGGGGATGCTTTCTTT
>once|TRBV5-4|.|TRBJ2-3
CASSFGGPLGDTQYF
TGTGCCAGCAGCTTCGGGGGGCCTCTCGGGGATACGCAGTATTTT
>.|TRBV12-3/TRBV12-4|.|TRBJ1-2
CASSLGQHYGYTF
TGTGCCAGCAGTTTGGGGCAGCACTATGGCTACACCTTC
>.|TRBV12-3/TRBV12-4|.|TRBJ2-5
CASSRGRQETQYF
TGTGCCAGCAGTAGGGGGAGACAAGAGACCCAGTACTTC
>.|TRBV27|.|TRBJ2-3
CASSFGQGTDTQYF
TGTGCCAGCAGTTTTGGCCAGGGCACAGATACGCAGTATTTT
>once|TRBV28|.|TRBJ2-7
CASSRPGEQYF
TGTGCCAGCAGCCGCCCGGGCGAGCAGTACTTC
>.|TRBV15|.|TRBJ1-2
CATSRGTANYGYTF
TGTGCCACCAGCAGAGGGACAGCCAACTATGGCTACACCTTC
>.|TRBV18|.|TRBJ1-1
CASSPLSPPDTEAFF
TGTGCCAGCTCACCACTCTCCCCACCGGACACTGAAGCTTTCTTT
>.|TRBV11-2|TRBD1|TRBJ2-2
CASSPRGPDTGELFF
TGTGCCAGCAGCCCCAGGGGGCCGGACACCGGGGAGCTGTTTTTT
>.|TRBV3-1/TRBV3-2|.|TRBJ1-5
CASSQSRVSNQPQHF
TGTGCCAGCAGCCAAAGCCGGGTTAGCAATCAGCCCCAGCATTTT
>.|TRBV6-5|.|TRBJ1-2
CASTPRILYGYTF
TGTGCCAGCACTCCGCGCATACTCTATGGCTACACCTTC
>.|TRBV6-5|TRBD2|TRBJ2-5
CASRRLAVYQETQYF
TGTGCCAGCAGACGACTAGCGGTGTACCAAGAGACCCAGTACTTC
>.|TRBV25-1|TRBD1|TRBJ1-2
CASSAPGQGGGYTF
TGTGCCAGCAGTGCCCCGGGGCAGGGGGGTGGCTACACCTTC
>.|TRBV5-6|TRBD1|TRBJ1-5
CASSSQGSHSNQPQHF
TGTGCCAGCAGCTCACAGGGGTCCCATAGCAATCAGCCCCAGCATTTT
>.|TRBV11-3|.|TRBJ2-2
CASSLGPNAGELFF
TGTGCCAGCAGCTTAGGCCCTAACGCCGGGGAGCTGTTTTTT
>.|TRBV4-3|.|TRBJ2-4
CASSQALSQNIQYF
TGCGCCAGCAGCCAAGCACTTAGCCAAAACATTCAGTACTTC
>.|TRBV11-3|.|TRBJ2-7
CASSLAAGQGAYEQYF
TGTGCCAGCAGCTTAGCGGCGGGGCAGGGAGCCTACGAGCAGTACTTC
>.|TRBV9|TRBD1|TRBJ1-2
CASSGRDRVNYGYTF
TGTGCCAGCAGCGGACGGGACAGGGTTAACTATGGCTACACCTTC
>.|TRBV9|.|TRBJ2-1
CASSVAPPGTPPNEQFF
TGTGCCAGCAGCGTAGCTCCTCCGGGAACTCCTCCTAATGAGCAGTTCTTC
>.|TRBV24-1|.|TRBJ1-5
CATSDLRGGGQPQHF
TGTGCCACCAGTGATTTGAGAGGAGGAGGACAGCCCCAGCATTTT
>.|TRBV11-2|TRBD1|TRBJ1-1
CASSLADRPNDEAFF
TGTGCCAGCAGCTTGGCGGACAGGCCGAACGATGAAGCTTTCTTT
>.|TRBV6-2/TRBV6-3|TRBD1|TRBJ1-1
CASSPTGQTEAFF
TGTGCCAGCAGCCCGACAGGGCAGACTGAAGCTTTCTTT
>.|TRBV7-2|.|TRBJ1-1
CASSLTSRGAEAFF
TGTGCCAGCAGCCTTACTTCGCGGGGAGCTGAAGCTTTCTTT
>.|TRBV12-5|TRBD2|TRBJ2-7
CASGLVAGGLYEQYF
TGTGCTAGTGGTTTGGTGGCGGGAGGTCTCTACGAGCAGTACTTC
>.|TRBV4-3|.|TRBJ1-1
CASSPTRARDTEAFF
TGCGCCAGCAGCCCTACTAGGGCCCGGGACACTGAAGCTTTCTTT
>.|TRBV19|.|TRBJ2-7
CASSPRTATYEQYF
TGTGCCAGTAGTCCTCGGACAGCCACCTACGAGCAGTACTTC
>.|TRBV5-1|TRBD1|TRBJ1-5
CASSPLTGFQPQHF
TGCGCCAGCAGCCCCCTGACAGGGTTTCAGCCCCAGCATTTT
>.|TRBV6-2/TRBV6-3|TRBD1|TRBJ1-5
CASSYSPATTSAQGVDQPQHF
TGTGCCAGCAGTTACTCCCCCGCCACGACCTCGGCACAGGGGGTAGATCAGCCCCAGCATTTT
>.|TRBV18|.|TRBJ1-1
CASSPGTGYTEAFF
TGTGCCAGCTCACCTGGTACAGGGTACACTGAAGCTTTCTTT
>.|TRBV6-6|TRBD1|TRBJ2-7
CASRGDSHSYEQYF
TGTGCCAGCAGGGGGGACAGCCACTCCTACGAGCAGTACTTC
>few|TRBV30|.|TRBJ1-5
CAWSVGDSSNQPQHF
TGTGCCTGGAGTGTTGGCGACAGTAGCAATCAGCCCCAGCATTTT
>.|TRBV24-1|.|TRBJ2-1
CATKSGGGGNEQFF
TGTGCCACCAAATCGGGAGGAGGGGGCAATGAGCAGTTCTTC
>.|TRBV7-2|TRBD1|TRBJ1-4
CASSRQGGDEKLFF
TGTGCCAGCAGCAGACAGGGGGGGGATGAAAAACTGTTTTTT
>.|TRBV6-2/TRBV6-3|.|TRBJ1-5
CASSYRGEAQHF
TGTGCCAGCAGTTACCGGGGTGAAGCCCAGCATTTT
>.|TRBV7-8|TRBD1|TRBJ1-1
CASSHRQGNTEAFF
TGTGCCAGCAGCCACCGACAGGGGAACACTGAAGCTTTCTTT
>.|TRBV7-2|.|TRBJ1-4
CASSPRLGTNEKLFF
TGTGCCAGCAGCCCCCGGCTGGGCACTAATGAAAAACTGTTTTTT
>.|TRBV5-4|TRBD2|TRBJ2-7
CASTRGTSGNYEQYF
TGTGCCAGCACTCGGGGGACTAGCGGGAATTACGAGCAGTACTTC
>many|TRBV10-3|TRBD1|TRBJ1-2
CAITLTGDYGYTF
TGTGCCATCACCTTGACAGGGGACTATGGCTACACCTTC
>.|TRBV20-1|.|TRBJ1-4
CSASSGEKLFF
TGCAGTGCTTCGAGCGGTGAAAAACTGTTTTTT
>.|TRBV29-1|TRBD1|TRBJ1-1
CSAQGTGVNTEAFF
TGCAGCGCCCAGGGGACAGGGGTTAACACTGAAGCTTTCTTT
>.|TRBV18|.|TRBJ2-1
CASSEVRGSYNEQFF
TGTGCCAGTTCAGAGGTCAGGGGATCCTACAATGAGCAGTTCTTC
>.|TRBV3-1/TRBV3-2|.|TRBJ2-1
CASSQPPLGGEQFF
TGTGCCAGCAGCCAACCACCCCTGGGGGGTGAGCAGTTCTTC
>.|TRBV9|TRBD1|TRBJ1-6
CASSPGQASSSYNSPLHF
TGTGCCAGCAGCCCTGGACAGGCCTCCTCCTCCTATAATTCACCCCTCCACTTT
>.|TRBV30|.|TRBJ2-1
CAWNPQGGKAFF
TGTGCCTGGAACCCCCAGGGAGGTAAGGCGTTCTTC
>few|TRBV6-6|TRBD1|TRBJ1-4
CASNRQGPATNEKLFF
TGTGCCAGCAACCGACAGGGGCCCGCAACTAATGAAAAACTGTTTTTT
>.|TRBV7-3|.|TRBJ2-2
CASRRQMNTGELFF
TGTGCCAGCAGGCGACAGATGAACACCGGGGAGCTGTTTTTT
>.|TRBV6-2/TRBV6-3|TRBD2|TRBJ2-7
CASSYGRDRAYEQYF
TGTGCCAGCAGTTACGGGAGGGACCGAGCCTACGAGCAGTACTTC
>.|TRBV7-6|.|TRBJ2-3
CASSLGGITDTQYF
TGTGCCAGCAGCTTAGGCGGGATCACAGATACGCAGTATTTT
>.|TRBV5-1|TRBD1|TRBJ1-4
CASSFRGQTATNEKLFF
TGCGCCAGCAGCTTTAGGGGACAGACCGCAACTAATGAAAAACTGTTTTTT
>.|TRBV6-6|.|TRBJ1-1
CASMGREAFF
TGTGCCAGCATGGGGAGGGAAGCTTTCTTT
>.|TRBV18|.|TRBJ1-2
CASSPPSRNYGYTF
TGTGCCAGCTCACCACCGAGTAGAAACTATGGCTACACCTTC